The 18 T cell receptor beta chains given below trace back to one sample, sequenced in a study of T cell clonotyping in hematopoietic cell transplantation. Here immunoSEQ multiplex PCR was the method, and the copy in TCRdb shows in-frame clones only, minus some. The table records tens of thousands of clones, approximately 95% of them present only once. This sample's time point: recipient sample about 28 days before transplant, after cytoreduction. The sample consisted of peripheral blood mononuclear cells, taken before stem cell transplant. The receptors come from a woman in her forties or fifties with acute myeloid leukemia. Some clones in this sample may be carry-over from other donors' samples.

The chain has TRBV10-3 and TRBJ1-4, with TRBD1 matching over 9 bases. The CDR3 totals 16 residues. Germline V gene data show CDR1 as ENHRY and CDR2 as SYGVKD. The trim removed 10 bases at V and 2 bases at J, leaving 11 bases unmatched. This CDR3 is CATGRTGDPTNEKLFF. The CDR3 DNA reads TGTGCCACCGGCCGGACAGGGGATCCGACTAATGAAAAACTGTTTTTT.

The chain combines TRBV5-6 with TRBJ1-1; D is unresolved. V dropped 1 base and J dropped 1 base, with 5 bases sitting between them. Germline-derived CDR1 and CDR2 are SGHDT and YYEEEE. The CDR3 is 13 amino acids. This CDR3 is CASSLMRNTEAFF. CDR3 coding DNA: TGTGCCAGCAGCTTGATGAGGAACACTGAAGCTTTCTTT.

The rearrangement uses TRBV6-5 and TRBJ1-4, with D possibly being TRBD1 (6 bases). The CDR3 totals 14 residues. CDR1 is MNHEY, CDR2 SVGAGI, per germline. Between the trimmed V and J ends, which lost 7 bases and 2 bases, there was a span of 11 bases. The CDR3 DNA reads as TGTGCCAGCAAGAGGGGGGTTACTAATGAAAAACTGTTTTTT. This sequence encodes CASKRGVTNEKLFF.

V is TRBV6-1 and J is TRBJ1-1, with D unresolved. The V gene's germline CDR1 is MNHNS and CDR2 SASEGT. V was pared by 6 bases and J by 2 bases, with 16 bases between. The CDR3 is 15 amino acids. The CDR3 spells CASSLEGFSNTEAFF. CDR3 DNA sequence: TGTGCCAGCAGCTTAGAGGGTTTTAGTAACACTGAAGCTTTCTTT.

V usage is TRBV5-1 and J usage is TRBJ1-5; 8 bases line up with TRBD1. The CDR3 runs to 14 residues. CDR1 and CDR2 from the germline V gene are SGHRS and YFSETQ. Unmatched junction bases numbered 3, after V lost 0 bases and J lost 7 bases. The CDR3 here is CASSLEWTGQPQHF. In nucleotides, the CDR3 is TGCGCCAGCAGCTTGGAATGGACAGGGCAGCCCCAGCATTTT.

V is TRBV27 and J is TRBJ2-2; no definite D call. The CDR3 is 12 residues long. The germline gives CDR1 MNHEY, CDR2 SMNVEV (reference sequence). V was trimmed by 5 bases and J by 7 bases, leaving 8 bases between them. The CDR3 nucleotides read TGTGCCAGCAGTCATCTGGGCGGGGAGCTGTTTTTT. It encodes CASSHLGGELFF.

This chain uses TRBV11-2 with TRBJ1-4; D unresolved. This CDR3 spans 15 amino acids. V dropped 2 bases and J dropped 2 bases, with 9 bases sitting between them. Germline-derived CDR1 and CDR2 are SGHAT and FQNNGV. Written as DNA, the CDR3 is TGTGCCAGCAGCTTAATGTCCAGGACTAATGAAAAACTGTTTTTT. Its protein is CASSLMSRTNEKLFF. Drawing the rest from reference TRBV11-2 and TRBJ1-4, the complete variable domain is EAGVAQSPRYKIIEKRQSVAFWCNPISGHATLYWYQQILGQGPKLLIQFQNNGVVDDSQLPKDRFSAERLKGVDSTLKIQPAKLEDSAVYLCASSLMSRTNEKLFFGSGTQLSVL.

The gene calls are TRBV6-6 and TRBJ2-3; D is perhaps TRBD1 or TRBD2 (6 bases each). This CDR3 comprises 13 residues. Germline values: CDR1 MNHNY, CDR2 SVGAGI (reference sequence). Trimming shortened V by 10 bases and J by 4 bases, and 15 bases separated the two germline ends. In DNA form, the CDR3 reads TGTGCCACCAGGAGGGGGTCATCAGATACGCAGTATTTT. Translated, it gives CATRRGSSDTQYF.

This clone was detected only once. The rearrangement joins TRBV30 to TRBJ2-1; D might be TRBD2 (6 bases). V was shortened by 0 bases and J by 12 bases, with 15 bases between the two germline ends. The CDR3 runs to 13 residues. Germline V gene lookup returns CDR1 GTSNPN and CDR2 SVGIG (reference sequence). DNA of the CDR3: TGTGCCTGGAGTGTTGATCGGCGGGAAGGGCAGTTCTTC. Its translation is CAWSVDRREGQFF.

The chain recombines TRBV30 with TRBJ2-7; D is unresolved. The CDR3 extends over 14 amino acids. Trimming took 4 bases from V and 0 from J, leaving 13 bases between them. Germline CDR1 GTSNPN, CDR2 SVGIG (reference sequence). The DNA of the CDR3 is TGTGCCTGGACCCCGCCTCGAAGCTCCTACGAGCAGTACTTC. It translates to CAWTPPRSSYEQYF.

This chain connects TRBV11-2 to TRBJ2-7, with 7 nucleotides matching TRBD2. The CDR3 sequence is 14 residues long. Germline CDR1 reads SGHAT; CDR2 reads FQNNGV. After removal of 7 bases from V and 3 bases from J, the junction contained 9 bases not matched to a gene. This chain's CDR3 is CASTYPGGNYEQYF. In nucleotides, the CDR3 is TGTGCCAGCACCTACCCGGGGGGAAACTACGAGCAGTACTTC.

This clone was detected once. This chain connects TRBV11-3 to TRBJ2-7, with 8 bases aligning to TRBD2. This CDR3 region has 14 residues. CDR1 and CDR2 (germline): SGHNT, YENEEA. V lost 5 bases and J lost 3; bases outside the gene matches: 6. The DNA for the CDR3 is TGTGCCAGCAGCGCGGGAGGCTCGCACTACGAGCAGTACTTC. This sequence encodes CASSAGGSHYEQYF.

The chain combines TRBV11-2 with TRBJ1-1; D gene unclear. V was pared by 1 base and J by 7 bases, with 7 bases between. The CDR3 sequence is 12 residues long. Germline lookup yields CDR1 SGHAT and CDR2 FQNNGV. DNA for the CDR3: TGTGCCAGCAGCTTAGTAGGGATTGAAGCTTTCTTT. As protein: CASSLVGIEAFF.

The chain has TRBV9 and TRBJ2-3, with 12 bases that match TRBD2. CDR1 is SGDLS, CDR2 YYNGEE, per germline. The CDR3 loop spans 16 amino acids. V was pared by 3 bases and J by 5 bases, with 7 bases of the junction left unmatched. For the CDR3, the DNA is TGTGCCAGCAGCGCATCCGGGACTAGCGGGTTAGATACGCAGTATTTT. Its protein is CASSASGTSGLDTQYF.

Note on this clone: This CDR3 is also generated by other DNA sequences in the sample. The chain links TRBV5-6 to TRBJ2-3; D call uncertain. In germline, CDR1 is SGHDT, CDR2 YYEEEE. V gave up 0 bases and J gave up 0 bases, with 5 bases separating them. CDR3 length: 14 residues. Written as DNA, the CDR3 is TGTGCCAGCAGCTTGGGTGGAAGCACAGATACGCAGTATTTT. It is translated as CASSLGGSTDTQYF.

This clone was found a few times. The gene calls are TRBV5-1 and TRBJ1-2; D gene unclear. V lost 4 bases and J lost 3, with 16 bases in between. Germline-derived CDR1 and CDR2 are SGHRS and YFSETQ. The CDR3 has 15 residues. This CDR3 is CASSPGPSEDYGYTF. CDR3 bases: TGCGCCAGCAGCCCTGGTCCCTCGGAGGACTATGGCTACACCTTC. The full variable domain, completed using reference TRBV5-1 and TRBJ1-2, is KAGVTQTPRYLIKTRGQQVTLSCSPISGHRSVSWYQQTPGQGLQFLFEYFSETQRNKGNFPGRFSGRQFSNSRSEMNVSTLELGDSALYLCASSPGPSEDYGYTFGSGTRLTVV.

V gene TRBV9 combines with J gene TRBJ2-6; 8 bases match TRBD2. Germline V gene lookup returns CDR1 SGDLS and CDR2 YYNGEE. V dropped 0 bases and J dropped 3; count of bases not matched to a gene: 5. The CDR3 is made up of 17 amino acids. In nucleotides, the CDR3 is TGTGCCAGCAGCGTAGCAGCGGGGGTCAGTGGGGCCAACGTCCTGACTTTC. Translating gives CASSVAAGVSGANVLTF.

This chain connects TRBV28 to TRBJ2-5; D remains ambiguous. Germline CDR1 reads MDHEN; CDR2 reads SYDVKM. The CDR3 has 12 residues. V was cut by 5 bases and J by 0 bases, with 4 bases left in between. The CDR3 DNA follows: TGTGCCAGCAGTGACAACCAAGAGACCCAGTACTTC. Translated, it gives CASSDNQETQYF.